The 6 T cell receptor beta chains presented below share a single source sample, sequenced in a study of identical twins. TCRdb itself ran the 5' RACE reads through MiXCR, one entry per CDR3 protein. Here the sample spans about 530,000 distinct CDR3 sequences, 13% to 15% being singletons. This sample also appeared in a second study, on yellow fever vaccine responses in identical twins.

The sequencing input was CD4+ T cells sorted from blood. These receptors were obtained from a woman between 18 and 29 years old in good health.

The rearrangement uses TRBV7-9 and TRBJ1-5; D might be TRBD1 (6 bases). V dropped 5 bases and J dropped 3 bases, with 11 bases sitting between them. Germline V gene sequence: CDR1 SEHNR, CDR2 FQNEAQ (reference sequence). The CDR3 sequence is 14 residues long. The CDR3 is CASSGRGVNQPQHF. The CDR3 DNA sequence: TGTGCCAGCAGCGGCAGGGGAGTCAATCAGCCCCAGCATTTT.

This clonotype was detected many times. The chain carries TRBV12-3 or TRBV12-4 and TRBJ2-1; D might be TRBD1 (6 bases). The V gene lost 0 bases and the J gene lost 6 bases, with 9 bases spanning the gap. This CDR3 region has 14 residues. CDR3 in DNA: TGTGCCAGCAGTTTAGCTGGACAGATCAATGAGCAGTTCTTC. The encoded protein is CASSLAGQINEQFF.

This clonotype was recorded many times. The chain joins TRBV12-3 or TRBV12-4 to TRBJ2-5, with 7 positions matching TRBD1. The CDR3 runs to 14 residues. Losses at the gene ends were 6 bases for V and 3 bases for J; bases not matched to a gene: 7. The CDR3 reads CASSPKDRKETQYF. CDR3 coding DNA: TGTGCCAGCAGCCCTAAGGACAGGAAAGAGACCCAGTACTTC.

This clonotype was picked up many times. The genes are TRBV28 and TRBJ2-1; D ambiguous. This CDR3 comprises 12 residues. Trimming shortened V by 3 bases and J by 15 bases, and 15 bases separated the two germline ends. In germline, CDR1 is MDHEN, CDR2 SYDVKM. CDR3 sequence reads: CASSFSNFSPFF. The CDR3 coding sequence is TGTGCCAGCAGTTTCTCGAATTTTTCCCCGTTCTTC.

This chain joins TRBV2 and TRBJ2-1; TRBD2 matches 14 bases. This CDR3 has 18 amino acids. V lost 6 bases, J lost 0 bases, and 7 bases stayed unmatched. Germline CDR1 reads SNHLY; CDR2 reads FYNNEI. The CDR3 spells CASRRLAGGGSSYNEQFF. CDR3 DNA: TGTGCCAGCAGACGACTAGCGGGAGGGGGAAGCTCCTACAATGAGCAGTTCTTC.

CDR3 sequence: CASSPTGGISNEKLFF. As DNA, the CDR3 is TGTGCCAGCAGTCCGACAGGGGGCATTTCGAATGAAAAACTGTTTTTT. This chain joins TRBV12-3 or TRBV12-4 and TRBJ1-4; 10 bases map to TRBD1. V lost 5 bases, J lost 5 bases, and 8 bases stayed unmatched. The CDR3 spans 16 residues.